The 4 T cell receptor beta chains reported below all come from one sample, sequenced in a study of breast tumors, draining lymph nodes, adjacent tissues. Breast cancer patients provided tissue from their axillary draining lymph nodes. TCRdb re-called the multiplex PCR reads through MiXCR, storing one row per CDR3 protein. Seen here are around 130,000 distinct CDR3 sequences, about 33% observed once, and the top ten hold around 2.3%. The sample was axillary lymph node tissue. Receptors were obtained from a female donor with breast cancer. Some clones in this sample may be carry-over from other donors' samples.

This clonotype was counted at least ten times. The V and J genes are TRBV20-1 and TRBJ2-3, with no clear D. Deletions cut 4 bases from V and 1 base from J, with 9 bases between. The CDR3 length is 13 residues. Germline V gene sequence: CDR1 DFQATT, CDR2 SNEGSKA (reference sequence). CDR3: CSATFVGTDTQYF. The DNA for the CDR3 is TGCAGTGCTACTTTTGTAGGCACAGATACGCAGTATTTT.

On this clonotype: This clone may be a read error of a much larger clone one base away. This CDR3 is CSAVGQGDGSTF. CDR3 bases: TGCAGTGCTGTGGGGCAGGGGGATGGCTCCACCTTC. The chain joins TRBV20-1 to TRBJ1-2; 7 bases line up with TRBD1. This CDR3 has 12 amino acids. CDR1 and CDR2 (germline): DFQATT, SNEGSKA (reference sequence).

This clonotype was picked up many times. V gene TRBV2 combines with J gene TRBJ1-5; 10 bases match TRBD1. J was trimmed by 6 bases and V by 5 bases; bases with no gene match: 4. CDR1 and CDR2 (germline): SNHLY, FYNNEI. CDR3 length: 14 amino acids. CDR3 sequence (DNA): TGTGCCAGCAGTTACGGACAGGGGGGTCAGCCCCAGCATTTT. This translates into CASSYGQGGQPQHF.

The sample holds many counts of this clonotype. The V call is TRBV4-2, the J call TRBJ2-5; TRBD2 aligns across 13 bases. The CDR3 extends over 16 amino acids. Germline V lookup: CDR1 LGHNA, CDR2 YNFKEQ. Trimming cost V 0 bases and J 4 bases; bases outside gene matches: 2. This CDR3 reads CASSQDTSGGAETQYF. In DNA, the CDR3 is TGTGCCAGCAGCCAAGATACTAGCGGGGGGGCAGAGACCCAGTACTTC.